Following are 29 T cell receptor beta chains from one sample sequenced in a study of cytomegalovirus exposure and HLA in healthy donors. The assay was immunoSEQ multiplex PCR, and TCRdb's table has in-frame clones only and misses some. The sample lists 160,000 or so clones; roughly 80% were seen once. The sample was PBMCs. The receptors were sampled from a man aged 25 to 40 in good health and CMV-seropositive.

CDR3 protein: CASSLSTGRNTQYF. The CDR3, as DNA: TGTGCCAGCAGTTTATCGACAGGACGAAATACGCAGTATTTT. The chain recombines TRBV27 with TRBJ2-3; tentative D call: TRBD1 (6 bases). CDR3 length: 14 residues. From germline, CDR1 is MNHEY and CDR2 SMNVEV (reference sequence). V lost 0 bases, J lost 7 bases, and 11 bases lay in between.

V gene TRBV7-2 combines with J gene TRBJ2-7; 9 positions agree with TRBD2. This CDR3 has 17 residues. Germline-derived CDR1 and CDR2 are SGHTA and FQGNSA. Trimming took 5 bases from V and 0 from J; bases not matched to a gene: 11. CDR3 bases: TGTGCCAGCAGCGTACTACTGACTAGCGGTCTCTCCTACGAGCAGTACTTC. Its translation: CASSVLLTSGLSYEQYF.

The rearrangement joins TRBV7-6 to TRBJ2-7, with TRBD2 identical over 8 bases. The CDR3 spans 17 residues. CDR1 and CDR2 from the germline V gene are SGHVS and FNYEAQ. Trimming at V came to 4 bases and at J to 4 bases, leaving 15 bases not matched to a gene. The CDR3 sequence is CASSSLAGSTIDYEQYF. CDR3 sequence (DNA): TGTGCCAGCAGCTCCTTAGCGGGGTCTACAATTGATTACGAGCAGTACTTC.

This sequence joins TRBV18 and TRBJ2-7; D not resolved. CDR1 and CDR2 (germline): KGHSH, LQKENI. Deletions cut 3 bases from V and 5 bases from J, with 11 bases between. CDR3 size: 13 residues. CDR3 region: CASSPPGVDEQYF. The DNA for the CDR3 is TGTGCCAGCTCACCCCCGGGTGTGGACGAGCAGTACTTC.

The rearrangement links TRBV16 to TRBJ2-3, with D maybe TRBD2 (5 bases). The CDR3 runs 14 residues. V was shortened by 2 bases and J by 6 bases, with 12 bases between the two germline ends. Germline V lookup: CDR1 KGHSY, CDR2 FQNENV. The CDR3, as DNA: TGTGCCAGCAGCCAAGACTACCTAGGGGATACGCAGTATTTT. It codes for CASSQDYLGDTQYF.

The sample holds one count of this clone. CDR3 coding DNA: TGTGCCAGCAGCGTAAACGTGGGCGGGGGCTTTGAAGAGCAGTACTTC. Its protein product is CASSVNVGGGFEEQYF. The chain combines TRBV9 with TRBJ2-7; TRBD2 might be the D (7 bases). V was shortened by 1 base and J by 7 bases, with 21 bases between the two germline ends. CDR1 is SGDLS and CDR2 is YYNGEE in the germline V gene. The CDR3 is made up of 16 amino acids.

CDR3 coding DNA: TGTGCCAGCAGAGACGGGACAGGGGTCGAAAAACTGTTTTTT. Its protein product is CASRDGTGVEKLFF. The V call is TRBV6-5, the J call TRBJ1-4; 10 bases match TRBD1. The V gene end was trimmed by 6 bases and the J gene end by 8 bases; junction bases not matched to a gene: 6. The CDR3 spans 14 residues. CDR1 MNHEY and CDR2 SVGAGI come from the germline V gene.

The chain employs TRBV15 and TRBJ2-7, with TRBD1 matching 7 bases. Germline CDR1 LNHNV, CDR2 YYDKDF (reference sequence). The CDR3 is made up of 14 amino acids. The V segment lost 0 bases and the J segment 3 bases; nucleotides outside the gene matches: 2. The CDR3 is CATSRDGTDYEQYF. The CDR3 DNA sequence: TGTGCCACCAGCAGAGATGGGACAGACTACGAGCAGTACTTC. The full variable domain, with the rest looked up from reference TRBV15 and TRBJ2-7, is DAMVIQNPRYQVTQFGKPVTLSCSQTLNHNVMYWYQQKSSQAPKLLFHYYDKDFNNEADTPDNFQSRRPNTSFCFLDIRSPGLGDTAMYLCATSRDGTDYEQYFGPGTRLTVT.

V usage is TRBV4-1 and J usage is TRBJ1-1; no firm D call. CDR1 and CDR2 from the germline V gene are MGHRA and YSYEKL. The CDR3 totals 14 residues. The V end lost 4 bases, the J end lost 1 base, and 10 bases lay between the germline ends. The CDR3 spells CASSRAVANTEAFF. The CDR3 DNA reads TGCGCCAGCAGCCGAGCCGTCGCGAACACTGAAGCTTTCTTT.

The chain combines TRBV5-1 with TRBJ1-1, with TRBD1 matching 7 bases. Trimming cost V 0 bases and J 6 bases; bases outside gene matches: 5. This CDR3 is built from 14 residues. Germline CDR1 SGHRS, CDR2 YFSETQ. The CDR3 loop reads CASSLAGGMAEAFF. Here the CDR3 DNA reads TGCGCCAGCAGCTTGGCAGGGGGAATGGCTGAAGCTTTCTTT.

This clone was picked up a small number of times. The rearrangement uses TRBV25-1 and TRBJ1-6; TRBD1 aligns across 7 bases. The CDR3 contains 17 residues. Germline V gene sequence: CDR1 MGHDK, CDR2 SYGVNS. Unmatched junction bases numbered 9, after V lost 6 bases and J lost 1 base. CDR3 in amino acids: CASSEITRGSYNSPLHF. CDR3 DNA sequence: TGTGCCAGCAGCGAAATAACCAGGGGGTCCTATAATTCACCCCTCCACTTT.

The rearrangement joins TRBV18 to TRBJ1-1, with D hard to call. This CDR3 is 16 amino acids long. V lost 0 bases and J 5 bases, leaving 16 bases between the germline ends. CDR1 is KGHSH and CDR2 is LQKENI in the germline V gene. CDR3 residues: CASSPPNEGRRTEAFF. The CDR3 DNA is TGTGCCAGCTCACCACCGAATGAGGGAAGGAGGACTGAAGCTTTCTTT.

The chain uses TRBV5-8 and TRBJ2-5; TRBD2 agrees at 15 bases. J gave up 1 base and V 4 bases, and 8 bases lay outside the gene matches. Germline CDR1 SGHTS, CDR2 YDEGEE. This CDR3 has 18 residues. CDR3 DNA: TGTGCCAGCAGCATTGGGACTAGCGGGGGGACCTCCCAAGAGACCCAGTACTTC. Its protein product is CASSIGTSGGTSQETQYF. Full variable domain (remainder filled in from reference TRBV5-8 and TRBJ2-5): EAGVTQSPTHLIKTRGQQATLRCSPISGHTSVYWYQQALGLGLQFLLWYDEGEERNRGNFPPRFSGRQFPNYSSELNVNALELEDSALYLCASSIGTSGGTSQETQYFGPGTRLLVL.

The chain joins TRBV11-1 to TRBJ1-2, with 8 bases that match TRBD1. The CDR3 has 13 residues. CDR1 SGHAT and CDR2 FQDESV come from the germline V gene (reference sequence). V lost 7 bases and J lost 4; bases outside the gene matches: 5. This chain's CDR3 is CASTRGTGYGYTF. The CDR3 DNA sequence: TGTGCCAGCACCCGCGGGACAGGCTATGGCTACACCTTC.

J is TRBJ2-7 and V is TRBV27, with TRBD1 as a possible D gene (6 bases). With 8 bases removed from V and 5 bases from J, the gap between germline ends came to 10 bases. CDR3 length equals 11 residues. The germline V gene encodes CDR1 MNHEY and CDR2 SMNVEV (reference sequence). This chain's CDR3 is CASGQWDEQYF. The CDR3 DNA reads as TGTGCCAGCGGACAGTGGGACGAGCAGTACTTC.

The chain couples TRBV7-3 to TRBJ2-3; D might be TRBD2 (5 bases). The CDR3 runs 15 residues. V lost 6 bases to trimming and J lost 2 bases, with 15 bases between them. Germline CDR1 reads SGHTA; CDR2 reads FQGTGA. The CDR3 DNA reads as TGTGCCAGCAGTCTAGGATCCGGACTCACAGATACGCAGTATTTT. Translating gives CASSLGSGLTDTQYF.

J is TRBJ2-5 and V is TRBV5-1; possibly TRBD1 for D (6 bases). Trimming removed 5 bases at V and 4 bases at J, with 12 bases between. Germline values: CDR1 SGHRS, CDR2 YFSETQ. The CDR3 spans 13 residues. CDR3 DNA sequence: TGCGCCAGCAGATCGACAGGAGGAGAGACCCAGTACTTC. This sequence encodes CASRSTGGETQYF.

The rearrangement links TRBV7-2 to TRBJ2-7; D gene uncertain. The CDR3 has 13 amino acids. Germline CDR1 and CDR2: SGHTA and FQGNSA. V was pared by 4 bases and J by 4 bases, with 11 bases between. Written as DNA, the CDR3 is TGTGCCAGCAGCTCGCCCGACGGGTACGAGCAGTACTTC. As protein: CASSSPDGYEQYF.

This chain links TRBV25-1 with TRBJ2-3; 7 positions agree with TRBD1. Per the germline V gene, CDR1 is MGHDK and CDR2 is SYGVNS. Trimming removed 6 bases from V and 6 bases from J; junction bases left unmatched: 12. The CDR3 has 15 residues. CDR3 sequence: CASRDRRSAWDTQYF. The DNA of the CDR3 is TGTGCCAGCAGGGACAGGAGATCGGCATGGGATACGCAGTATTTT.

The chain couples TRBV11-2 to TRBJ2-5; D ambiguous. V lost 5 bases, J lost 1 base, and 5 bases lay in between. Germline lookup yields CDR1 SGHAT and CDR2 FQNNGV. The CDR3 has 12 amino acids. The CDR3 loop reads CASSPLQETQYF. The DNA for the CDR3 is TGTGCCAGCAGCCCTCTCCAAGAGACCCAGTACTTC.

J is TRBJ1-2 and V is TRBV6-5, with unresolved D. V gave up 7 bases and J gave up 3 bases, with 12 bases separating them. There are 13 residues in the CDR3. Germline CDR1 and CDR2: MNHEY and SVGAGI. The CDR3 is CASIRPEDYGYTF. The DNA for the CDR3 is TGTGCCAGCATTAGGCCCGAGGACTATGGCTACACCTTC.

The rearrangement links TRBV4-3 to TRBJ1-3; 9 positions agree with TRBD1. Germline loops: CDR1 LGHNA, CDR2 YSLEER. The CDR3 spans 16 residues. The J segment lost 0 bases and the V segment lost 1 base, leaving 1 base of the junction unmatched. For the CDR3, the DNA is TGCGCCAGCAGCCAAGGGGACAGGGCCTCTGGAAACACCATATATTTT. This gives the protein CASSQGDRASGNTIYF.

CDR3 sequence reads: CASSQGAGGSIHEQYF. The CDR3 region has the DNA TGCGCCAGCAGCCAAGGAGCGGGGGGATCCATCCACGAGCAGTACTTC. The V and J genes are TRBV4-1 and TRBJ2-7; 9 bases are a match to TRBD2. This CDR3 has 16 amino acids. The germline V gene encodes CDR1 MGHRA and CDR2 YSYEKL. V was clipped by 1 base and J by 5 bases; unmatched bases: 9.

The chain uses TRBV7-9 and TRBJ2-1; 12 bases line up with TRBD1. The length of the CDR3 is 16 residues. J lost 7 bases, V lost 0 bases, and 4 bases had no gene match. Germline CDR1 reads SEHNR; CDR2 reads FQNEAQ (reference sequence). Written as DNA, the CDR3 is TGTGCCAGCAGCTTAGCGCCGGGACAGGGGGCGAATGAGCAGTTCTTC. Protein: CASSLAPGQGANEQFF.

V usage is TRBV5-1 and J usage is TRBJ1-5, with 8 bases fitting TRBD1. The germline gives CDR1 SGHRS, CDR2 YFSETQ. CDR3 size: 14 residues. Losses at the gene ends were 4 bases for V and 7 bases for J; bases not matched to a gene: 7. The CDR3 region has the DNA TGCGCCAGCAGCATGCGACAGGGGAGCCAGCCCCAGCATTTT. It is translated as CASSMRQGSQPQHF.

The CDR3 bases are TGTGCCAGCAAGGGACAGCACAATCAGCCCCAGCATTTT. As protein: CASKGQHNQPQHF. J is TRBJ1-5 and V is TRBV11-2; the match to TRBD1 covers 7 bases. Germline V gives CDR1 SGHAT, CDR2 FQNNGV. This CDR3 has 13 residues. Germline trimming cut 7 bases from V and 3 bases from J; bases unmatched to any gene: 3.

The chain combines TRBV4-1 with TRBJ2-7; 12 nucleotides match TRBD2. CDR1 MGHRA and CDR2 YSYEKL come from the germline V gene. The V and J ends lost 4 bases and 3 bases, in that order; junction bases with no gene match: 10. This CDR3 region has 17 residues. CDR3 region: CASSPSWTSGDFYEQYF. The DNA for the CDR3 is TGCGCCAGCAGCCCTTCGTGGACTAGCGGGGACTTCTACGAGCAGTACTTC.

The chain is built from TRBV7-2 and TRBJ2-3, with TRBD2 identical over 7 bases. The CDR3 contains 16 residues. Germline values: CDR1 SGHTA, CDR2 FQGNSA. With 0 bases clipped from V and 6 bases from J, the junction kept 9 bases outside the gene matches. This CDR3 is CASSLAGLKVGDTQYF. The CDR3 nucleotides are TGTGCCAGCAGCTTAGCGGGACTAAAGGTCGGCGATACGCAGTATTTT.

The CDR3 DNA reads TGCGCCAGCAGCCGAACAGGGGGCGACTATGGCTACACCTTC. It codes for CASSRTGGDYGYTF. V is TRBV4-3 and J is TRBJ1-2; 9 nucleotides match TRBD1. CDR1 is LGHNA and CDR2 is YSLEER in the germline V gene. V dropped 4 bases and J dropped 3; count of bases not matched to a gene: 3. CDR3 length: 14 amino acids.